One TCR beta chain is described in this entry. This entry is derived from a study of cytomegalovirus exposure and HLA in healthy donors. Both 60 Vbeta primers and 13 Jbeta primers went into the PCR. Using immunoSEQ multiplex PCR, the repertoire was profiled, and TCRdb retains in-frame clones only, with some absent. In the table there are some 150,000 clones, roughly 80% of which are singletons. The sequence came from a man aged 25 to 40 in good health and CMV-seronegative. Sample: PBMCs.

The CDR3 region is CAIRPQGYEQYF. The CDR3 DNA follows: TGTGCCATACGACCACAGGGTTACGAGCAGTACTTC. This chain links TRBV10-3 with TRBJ2-7, with a weak D call TRBD1 (6 bases). This CDR3 has 12 residues. The germline gives CDR1 ENHRY, CDR2 SYGVKD. Trimming stripped 9 bases from V and 4 bases from J, with 13 bases between.